A selection of T cell receptor beta chains follows, all from one sample in a study of shared clonotypes between healthy human individuals. Method: immunoSEQ multiplex PCR; TCRdb's copy keeps in-frame clones and lacks some. The table shows some 630,000 clones, with about two thirds occurring only once. Sequencing was done on a sample of memory CD4+ T cells sorted from blood. These receptors all stem from a woman aged 30 to 39 in good health. Each CDR3 is given with its conserved first and last residue. Each record gives: V gene, clone size, CDR3 protein. Not every row has a clone size; where given, it reads once, few, many or a size class.

TRBV30	few	CAWSRTGELFF
TRBV5-1	.	CASSLVVGEQFF
TRBV5-4	.	CASSFDRSNNEQFF
TRBV28	.	CASSLYKQETQYF
TRBV11-2	.	CASSLDLVIPQYF
TRBV5-4	.	CASSLFGGGYEQYF
TRBV5-1	once	CASSPGKDTQYF
TRBV19	.	CASAPRTVDEKLFF
TRBV28	many	CASSFTGARNQPQHF
TRBV5-4	.	CASSLTDNEQYF
TRBV5-1	once	CASSLELLPVGEQYF
TRBV9	few	CASSVGGNEQYF
TRBV5-6	.	CASSLGGAPYEQYF
TRBV12-5	.	CASGLGQGARELFF
TRBV7-5	.	CVRSLGQGTYEQYF
TRBV6-6	.	CASRAGRLNVEAFF
TRBV28	few	CASNSQDYNEQFF
TRBV5-1	few	CASSSRTNQLPPGLYNEQFF
TRBV7-9	.	CASSLSQGISGYTF
TRBV5-1	.	CASSLDGRTYEQYF
TRBV28	.	CASSLPQARSYEQYF
TRBV29-1	.	CSARLGGSYEQYF
TRBV28	.	CASRMPTSYEQYF
TRBV5-1	.	CASSLTSGAYNEQFF
TRBV5-4	.	CASSFGRIFTDTQYF
TRBV4-1	.	CASSPWGGGGVPYF
TRBV9	.	CASSPGTDNYEQYF